This T cell receptor (beta chain) was observed in a study of regulatory T cells in long-lasting Graves disease. About this clonotype: This could be a read error, since a much larger clone is one nucleotide away.

Germline-derived CDR1 and CDR2 are KGHSH and LQKENI. This CDR3 spans 14 amino acids. Time point of the sample: newly diagnosed GD, antithyroid drugs for less than 3 months. From RNA extracted from PBMCs, the TCR library was made. Libraries of TCR beta came from iRepertoire HTBI primers plus Arm-PCR of CDR3 regions. One entry per CDR3 protein, called by TCRdb with MiXCR from the multiplex PCR reads. The sample includes fewer than 450,000 distinct CDR3 sequences, over 12% seen only once; the top ten take about 8.3%. Separately, the same data were catalogued under a study of T cells in Graves' hyperthyroidism and ophthalmopathy. In that study: The HTBI set primed first-round TCR CDR3 RT-PCR.

This chain joins TRBV18 and TRBJ1-6; no clear D gene. Specimen: peripheral blood mononuclear cells (PBMCs), collected at new diagnosis, from a patient treated with antithyroid drugs. The sequence came from a woman between 40 and 50 years old with Graves disease. The CDR3 spells CAGSPTGGDSPLHF. The CDR3 bases are TGTGCCGGCTCACCAACGGGCGGGGATTCACCCCTCCACTTT.